This T cell receptor (beta chain) was sequenced in a study of T cells after yellow fever vaccination. Study summary: Some fractions had low cell numbers, and these were prepared with SMART-Seq v4 Ultra Low Input. Study-level findings and limits: There was a small share of clonotypes that showed up in both the CD4 and CD8 compartments. Once the booster was given, most primary-vaccination clones reappeared, at approximately 97% for CD4 and approximately 88% for CD8.

Germline values: CDR1 SEHNR, CDR2 FQNEAQ (reference sequence). This CDR3 contains 18 residues. Trimming removed 6 bases from V and 4 bases from J, with 22 bases in between. This clonotype was detected a few times. The antigen is undetermined. 5'RACE template switching added a universal primer site and UMIs to TCR cDNA. TCRdb called the 5' RACE reads again in MiXCR, with one record for every CDR3 protein. The profile shows 350,000 to 450,000 distinct CDR3 sequences, roughly a sixth of them singletons. Sequences were derived from PBMCs, sampled before the yellow fever booster vaccination. This receptor was obtained from a man between 18 and 29 years old who received the YFV17D yellow fever vaccine. V and J are TRBV7-9 and TRBJ2-6; D is ambiguous. The CDR3 region has the DNA TGTGCCAGCAGTCCTACCCTAGATAACCGCGGCGGGGCCAACGTCCTGACTTTC. This sequence encodes CASSPTLDNRGGANVLTF.